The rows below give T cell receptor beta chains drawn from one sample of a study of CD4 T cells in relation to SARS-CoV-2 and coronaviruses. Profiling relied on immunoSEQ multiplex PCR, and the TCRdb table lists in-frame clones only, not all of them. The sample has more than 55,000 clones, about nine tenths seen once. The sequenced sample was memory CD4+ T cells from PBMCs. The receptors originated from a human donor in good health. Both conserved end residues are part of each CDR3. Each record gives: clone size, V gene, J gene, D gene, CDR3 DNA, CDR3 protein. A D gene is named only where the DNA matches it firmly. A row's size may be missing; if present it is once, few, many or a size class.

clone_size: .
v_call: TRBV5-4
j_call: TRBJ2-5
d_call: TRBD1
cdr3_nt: TGTGCCAGCAGCCCGGACAGGGTCAAGGTTTATACCCAGTACTTC
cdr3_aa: CASSPDRVKVYTQYF

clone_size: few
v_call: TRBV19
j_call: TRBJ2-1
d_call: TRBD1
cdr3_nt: TGTGCCAGTAGTAGGGACAGGGGCGAGTACAATGAGCAGTTCTTC
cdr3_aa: CASSRDRGEYNEQFF

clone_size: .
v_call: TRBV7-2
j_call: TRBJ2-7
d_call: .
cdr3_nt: TGTGCCAGCAGCCCTCGGTGGGGCAGGGGAATTGGCGAGCAGTACTTC
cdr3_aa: CASSPRWGRGIGEQYF

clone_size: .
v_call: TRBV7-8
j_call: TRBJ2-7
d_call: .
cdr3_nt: TGTGCCAGCAGCTTAGAGCCGGGGACCTACGAGCAGTACTTC
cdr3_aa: CASSLEPGTYEQYF

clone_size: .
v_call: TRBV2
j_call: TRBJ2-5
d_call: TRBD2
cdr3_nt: TGTGCCAGCAGTGAAGATAGCGGGAGTGGGGAGACCCAGTACTTC
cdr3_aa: CASSEDSGSGETQYF

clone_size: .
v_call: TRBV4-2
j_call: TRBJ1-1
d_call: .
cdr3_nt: TGTGCCAGCAGCCAGGACTTCTCGCGCCCAGCTTTCTTT
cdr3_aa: CASSQDFSRPAFF

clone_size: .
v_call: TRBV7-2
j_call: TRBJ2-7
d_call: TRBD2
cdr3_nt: TGTGCCAGCAGCTTAGCACTAGCGGGAGTTTTCCACGAGCAGTACTTC
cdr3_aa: CASSLALAGVFHEQYF

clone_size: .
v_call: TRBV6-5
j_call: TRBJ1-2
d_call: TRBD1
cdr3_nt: TGTGCCAGCAGACCACAGGGGGCGCTCTATTATGGCTACACCTTC
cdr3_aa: CASRPQGALYYGYTF

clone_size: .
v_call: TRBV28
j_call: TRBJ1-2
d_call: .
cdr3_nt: TGTGCCAGCAGTTTATTCACAGGGAACTATGGCTACACCTTC
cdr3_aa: CASSLFTGNYGYTF

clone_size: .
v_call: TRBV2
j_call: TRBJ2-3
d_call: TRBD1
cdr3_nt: TGTGCCAGCCGCTGGACAGGGGTTGCAGATACGCAGTATTTT
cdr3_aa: CASRWTGVADTQYF

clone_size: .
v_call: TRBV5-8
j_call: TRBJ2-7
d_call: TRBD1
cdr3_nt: TGTGCCAGCAGCTTGTTCTCCGGGACAGCCAACTACGAGCAGTACTTC
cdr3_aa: CASSLFSGTANYEQYF

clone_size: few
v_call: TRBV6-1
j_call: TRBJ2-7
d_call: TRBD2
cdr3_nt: TGTGCCAGCAGTGAGGGGTCTAGCGGGAGAGGCGAGCAGTACTTC
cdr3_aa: CASSEGSSGRGEQYF

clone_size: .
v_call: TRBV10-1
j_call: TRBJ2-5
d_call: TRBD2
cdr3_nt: TGCGCCAGCAGTGCCAGCGGGAGGGCCTTAGAAGAGACCCAGTACTTC
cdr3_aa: CASSASGRALEETQYF

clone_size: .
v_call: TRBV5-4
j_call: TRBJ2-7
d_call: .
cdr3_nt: TGTGCCAGCAGCCCGGGGGGACAGGTCGCCTCCTACGAGCAGTACTTC
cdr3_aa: CASSPGGQVASYEQYF

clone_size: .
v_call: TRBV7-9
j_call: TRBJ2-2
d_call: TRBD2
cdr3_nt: TGTGCCAGCAGCTTAGCGACTAGCGGGAGGGCCGGGGAGCTGTTTTTT
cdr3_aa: CASSLATSGRAGELFF

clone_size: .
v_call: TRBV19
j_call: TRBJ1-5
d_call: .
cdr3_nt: TGTGCCAGTAGTACGCAGGGCGGTCAGCCCCAGCATTTT
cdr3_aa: CASSTQGGQPQHF

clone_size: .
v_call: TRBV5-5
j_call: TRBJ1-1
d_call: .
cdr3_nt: TGTGCCAGCAGCCCGACCAGAGGTAAAGAAGCTTTCTTT
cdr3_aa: CASSPTRGKEAFF

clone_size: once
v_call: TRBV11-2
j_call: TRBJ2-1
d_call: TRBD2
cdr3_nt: TGTGCCAGCAGCTTAGATTTAGCGGGGGGGATGAATGAGCAGTTCTTC
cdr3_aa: CASSLDLAGGMNEQFF

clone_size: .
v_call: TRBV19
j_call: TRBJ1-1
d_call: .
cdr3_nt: TGTGCCAGTAGTAAAGGACAGTCCATGAACACTGAAGCTTTCTTT
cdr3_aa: CASSKGQSMNTEAFF

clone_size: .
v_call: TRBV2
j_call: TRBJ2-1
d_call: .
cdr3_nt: TGTGCCAGCGTACAGACTGGCGACGCCACTTCGCAGTTCTTC
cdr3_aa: CASVQTGDATSQFF

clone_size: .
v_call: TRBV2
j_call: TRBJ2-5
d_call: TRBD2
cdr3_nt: TGTGCCAGCAGTGGTGCGGGAGTACGGGGAGAGACCCAGTACTTC
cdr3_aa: CASSGAGVRGETQYF

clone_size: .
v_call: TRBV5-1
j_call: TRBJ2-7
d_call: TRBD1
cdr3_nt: TGCGCCAGCAGCCAAGTACCCGGGACAGGGCAAGGGGAGCAGTACTTC
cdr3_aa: CASSQVPGTGQGEQYF

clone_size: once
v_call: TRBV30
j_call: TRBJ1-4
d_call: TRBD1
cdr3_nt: TGTGCCTGGAGAAGACAGGGGGTGGATACTAATGAAAAACTGTTTTTT
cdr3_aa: CAWRRQGVDTNEKLFF

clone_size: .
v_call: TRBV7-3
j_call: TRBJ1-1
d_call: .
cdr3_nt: TGTGCCAGCAGCTTAAGCGGGACTAACACTGAAGCTTTCTTT
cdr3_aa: CASSLSGTNTEAFF

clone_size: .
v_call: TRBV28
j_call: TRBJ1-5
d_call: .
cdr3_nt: TGTGCCAGCAGCCGAGCCCGACAGGTTTCTAGCAATCAGCCCCAGCATTTT
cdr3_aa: CASSRARQVSSNQPQHF

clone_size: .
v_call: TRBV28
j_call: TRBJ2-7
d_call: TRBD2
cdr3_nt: TGTGCCAGCAGGGGGGGCGGGACTAGCGGGATCTACGAGCAGTACTTC
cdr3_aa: CASRGGGTSGIYEQYF

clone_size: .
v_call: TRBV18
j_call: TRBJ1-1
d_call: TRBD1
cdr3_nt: TGTGCCAGCTCACCGCGGACAGGGGGCGCGAACACTGAAGCTTTCTTT
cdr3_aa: CASSPRTGGANTEAFF

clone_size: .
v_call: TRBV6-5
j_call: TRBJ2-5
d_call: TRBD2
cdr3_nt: TGTGCCAGCAGTTACTCTGGGACTAGGTTAGCCCAGTACTTC
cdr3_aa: CASSYSGTRLAQYF

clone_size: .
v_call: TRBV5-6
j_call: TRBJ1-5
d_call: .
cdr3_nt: TGTGCCAGCAGCTTGTCGGGGAGAGACAATCAGCCCCAGCATTTT
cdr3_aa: CASSLSGRDNQPQHF

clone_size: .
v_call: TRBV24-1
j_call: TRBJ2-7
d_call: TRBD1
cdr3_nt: TGTGCCACCATGTGCAGGGACAGGGGATGCTCCGAGCAGTACTTC
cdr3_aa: CATMCRDRGCSEQYF

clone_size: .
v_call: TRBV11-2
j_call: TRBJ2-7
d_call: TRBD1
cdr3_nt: TGTGCCAGCAGCCAGGGGACAGGCTCGTACTTC
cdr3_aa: CASSQGTGSYF

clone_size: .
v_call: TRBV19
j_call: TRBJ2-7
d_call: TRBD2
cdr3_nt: TGTGCCAGTAGTATTCACAACCTAGCGGGAGTCCCGGGTGAGCAGTACTTC
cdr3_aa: CASSIHNLAGVPGEQYF

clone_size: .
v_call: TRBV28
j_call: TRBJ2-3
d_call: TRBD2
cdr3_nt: TGTGCCAGCCAGCAAGGCGGGAGCGCAGATACGCAGTATTTT
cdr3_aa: CASQQGGSADTQYF

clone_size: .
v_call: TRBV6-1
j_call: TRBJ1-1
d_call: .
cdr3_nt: TGTGCCAGCAGTGAGCAGGGGAACACTGAAGCTTTCTTT
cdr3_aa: CASSEQGNTEAFF

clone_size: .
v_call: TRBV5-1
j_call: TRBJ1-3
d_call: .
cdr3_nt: TGCGCCAGCAGCTCCGATCCCTCGGGAAACACCATATATTTT
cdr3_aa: CASSSDPSGNTIYF

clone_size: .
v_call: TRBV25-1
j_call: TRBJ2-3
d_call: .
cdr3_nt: TGTGCCAGCAGTGAATCGGGCAGCCTCACAGATACGCAGTATTTT
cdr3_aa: CASSESGSLTDTQYF

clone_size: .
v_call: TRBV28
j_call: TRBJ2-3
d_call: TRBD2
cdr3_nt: TGTGCCAGCAAGGGGCGGGAGTGGACAGATACGCAGTATTTT
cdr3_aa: CASKGREWTDTQYF

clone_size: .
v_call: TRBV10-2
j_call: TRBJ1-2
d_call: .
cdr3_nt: TGCGCCAGCAGTGACCAGAACCTTAACTATGGCTACACCTTC
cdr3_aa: CASSDQNLNYGYTF

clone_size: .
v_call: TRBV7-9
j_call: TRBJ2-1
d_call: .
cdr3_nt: TGTGCCAGCAGCAGGACAACCAGGGGGGGGAATGAGCAGTTCTTC
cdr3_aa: CASSRTTRGGNEQFF

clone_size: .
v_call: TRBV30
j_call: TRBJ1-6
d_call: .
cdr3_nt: TGTGCCTGGAGTGTATCCACAGTCTATAATTCACCCCTCCACTTT
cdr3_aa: CAWSVSTVYNSPLHF

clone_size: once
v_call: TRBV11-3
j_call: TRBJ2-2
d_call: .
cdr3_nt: TGTGCCAGCAGCTATTCCAGGGCCTCCGGAGCCGGGGAGCTGTTTTTT
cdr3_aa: CASSYSRASGAGELFF

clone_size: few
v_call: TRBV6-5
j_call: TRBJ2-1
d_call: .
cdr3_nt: TGTGCCAGCAGTATCGGGCCCAGCTCCTACAATGAGCAGTTCTTC
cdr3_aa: CASSIGPSSYNEQFF

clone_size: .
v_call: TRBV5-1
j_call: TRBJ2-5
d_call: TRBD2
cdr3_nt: TGCGCCAGCAGCTTTTCAAGCGGGAGGTCTCAAGAGACCCAGTACTTC
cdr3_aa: CASSFSSGRSQETQYF

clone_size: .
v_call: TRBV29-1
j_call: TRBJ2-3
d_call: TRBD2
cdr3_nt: TGCAGCGTTGGAGGTCTAGCGGGATTTAACTCTCACGCAGATACGCAGTATTTT
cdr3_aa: CSVGGLAGFNSHADTQYF

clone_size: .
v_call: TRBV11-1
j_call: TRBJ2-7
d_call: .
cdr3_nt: TGTGCCAGCAGCCGAGGTTCCTACGAGCAGTACTTC
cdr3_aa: CASSRGSYEQYF

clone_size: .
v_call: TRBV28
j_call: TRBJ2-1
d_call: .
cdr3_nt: TGTGCCACCTCCGGGACCATAGCTCCTTATGAGCAGTTCTTC
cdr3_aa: CATSGTIAPYEQFF

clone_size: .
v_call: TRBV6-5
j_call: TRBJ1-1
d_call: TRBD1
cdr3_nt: TGTGCCAGCAGTCGTAACAGGGGCCTGAACACTGAAGCTTTCTTT
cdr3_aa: CASSRNRGLNTEAFF

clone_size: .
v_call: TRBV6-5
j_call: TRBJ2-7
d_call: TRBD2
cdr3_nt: TGTGCCAGCAGGCGGACTAGCGAGAGCTCCTACGAGCAGTACTTC
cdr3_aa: CASRRTSESSYEQYF

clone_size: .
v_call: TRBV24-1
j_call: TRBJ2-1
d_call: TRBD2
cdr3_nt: TGTGCCACCAGTGACACTAGCGGGCGGAATTCTGGTGAGCAGTTCTTC
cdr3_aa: CATSDTSGRNSGEQFF

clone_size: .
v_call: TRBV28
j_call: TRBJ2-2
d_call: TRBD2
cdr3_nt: TGTGCCAGCAGTTCCGCGGGGGGCGGGCTCGGGGAGCTGTTTTTT
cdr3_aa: CASSSAGGGLGELFF

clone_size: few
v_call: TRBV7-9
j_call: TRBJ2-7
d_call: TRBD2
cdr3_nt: TGTGCCAGCAGCCCGGCACCCAGCGGGAGTTACGAGCAGTACTTC
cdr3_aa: CASSPAPSGSYEQYF

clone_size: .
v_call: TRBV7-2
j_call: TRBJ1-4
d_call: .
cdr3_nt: TGTGCCAGCAGCTTAGGGGCTCAAACCCCCGGAAAACTGTTTTTT
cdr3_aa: CASSLGAQTPGKLFF